The entry that follows covers one T cell receptor beta chain sequence. The antigen remains unidentified. The record originates from a study of T cell responses to AZD1222 COVID-19 vaccine. Study-wide findings and caveats: Vaccine-associated CD4 TCRs spanned spike, dominant at 160-218 and 743-854. Two AZD1222 doses significantly raised spike-specific TCR breadth and depth over controls. Donor demographics were predominantly white British with a female majority; clonal diversity may be underestimated. No day 14 peak samples; only post-peak repertoires were characterized.

V lost 7 bases and J 5 bases, leaving 11 bases between the germline ends. CDR3 length: 12 amino acids. Per the germline V gene, CDR1 is SQVTM and CDR2 is ANQGSEA. This table comes from immunoSEQ multiplex PCR, and its TCRdb copy is limited to in-frame clones, with some not included. The sample includes some 110,000 clones, around 91% seen only once; the top ten take around 1.8%. The TCR comes from an adult in good health. The J gene is TRBJ2-2, the V gene TRBV29-1, with D perhaps matching TRBD2 (7 bases). Specimen: peripheral blood, collected on day 0 of AZD1222 vaccination. In DNA form, the CDR3 reads TGCAGCGGCGGGGGCGGGACCGGGGAGCTGTTTTTT. The encoded protein is CSGGGGTGELFF.